The 7 T cell receptor beta chains given below trace back to one sample, sequenced in a study of blood T cell repertoires in COVID-19. Only in-frame clones appear in the TCRdb table, and some are missing; sequencing was by immunoSEQ multiplex PCR. The repertoire consists of approximately 90,000 clones, with about four fifths occurring once and the leading ten covering 1.2%. The specimen was peripheral blood. The source is a woman aged 80 or over with acute or convalescent COVID-19.

In DNA, the CDR3 is TGTGCCAGCAGCCAGCGAATTCAAGGGGCTTGGGTCGGGGAGCTGTTTTTT. Amino acid sequence: CASSQRIQGAWVGELFF. V is TRBV7-9 and J is TRBJ2-2, with a tentative D call TRBD1 (5 bases). V was pared by 5 bases and J by 7 bases, with 23 bases between. CDR1 and CDR2 from the germline V gene are SEHNR and FQNEAQ (reference sequence). The CDR3 has 17 residues.

This clone is a singleton in its sample. The V gene is TRBV28, the J gene TRBJ1-6; TRBD1 aligns across 7 bases. V shed 10 bases, J shed 6 bases, and the junction held 9 bases outside the gene matches. The CDR3 runs to 14 residues. Germline loops: CDR1 MDHEN, CDR2 SYDVKM. CDR3 nucleotide sequence: TGTGCCACCTCGGCAGGGGGAGGTAATTCACCCCTCCACTTT. Amino acids: CATSAGGGNSPLHF.

A few counts support this clone. One junction end disagrees with the germline gene, perhaps due to a read error. This chain joins TRBV5-4 and TRBJ1-2; tentatively, D is TRBD1 (6 bases). Germline CDR1 reads SGHNT; CDR2 reads YYREEE (reference sequence). The CDR3 sequence is 14 residues long. The CDR3 here is CASSTGQSNYGYTF. CDR3 coding DNA: TGTGCCAGCAGCACCGGACAGTCAAACTACGGCTACACCTTC. Filled out from reference TRBV5-4 and TRBJ1-2, the complete variable domain reads ETGVTQSPTHLIKTRGQQVTLRCSSQSGHNTVSWYQQALGQGPQFIFQYYREEENGRGNFPPRFSGLQFPNYSSELNVNALELDDSALYLCASSTGQSNYGYTFGSGTRLTVV.

The chain combines TRBV9 with TRBJ2-5; unclear D gene. This CDR3 is 14 amino acids long. Trimming left V 3 bases short and J 1 base short, with 10 bases between. In germline, CDR1 is SGDLS, CDR2 YYNGEE. The CDR3 nucleotides are TGTGCCAGCAGCGCAACAGCATCCCAAGAGACCCAGTACTTC. It specifies CASSATASQETQYF.

V usage is TRBV11-2 and J usage is TRBJ2-2; D is undetermined. The CDR3 length is 13 residues. The germline V gene has CDR1 SGHAT and CDR2 FQNNGV. Trimming cost V 5 bases and J 8 bases, with 12 bases left between them. The CDR3 here is CASSPPLRGELFF. In DNA, the CDR3 is TGTGCCAGCAGCCCACCCCTCAGGGGGGAGCTGTTTTTT.

As DNA, the CDR3 is TGTGCCACCAGTGATTTTAGCGCCACCCCTAGGGATGAGCAGTTCTTC. Its translation is CATSDFSATPRDEQFF. The chain joins TRBV24-1 to TRBJ2-1, with D possibly being TRBD2 (5 bases). Trimming took 1 base from V and 8 from J, leaving 17 bases between them. The V gene's germline CDR1 is KGHDR and CDR2 SFDVKD. The CDR3 has 16 residues.

The chain joins TRBV28 to TRBJ2-7; TRBD1 matches at 10 bases. In germline, CDR1 is MDHEN, CDR2 SYDVKM. V shed 6 bases, J shed 3 bases, and the junction held 8 bases outside the gene matches. This CDR3 region has 15 residues. CDR3 nucleotide sequence: TGTGCCAGCAGGATCGGACAGGGGGTTATCTACGAGCAGTACTTC. Its translation is CASRIGQGVIYEQYF.